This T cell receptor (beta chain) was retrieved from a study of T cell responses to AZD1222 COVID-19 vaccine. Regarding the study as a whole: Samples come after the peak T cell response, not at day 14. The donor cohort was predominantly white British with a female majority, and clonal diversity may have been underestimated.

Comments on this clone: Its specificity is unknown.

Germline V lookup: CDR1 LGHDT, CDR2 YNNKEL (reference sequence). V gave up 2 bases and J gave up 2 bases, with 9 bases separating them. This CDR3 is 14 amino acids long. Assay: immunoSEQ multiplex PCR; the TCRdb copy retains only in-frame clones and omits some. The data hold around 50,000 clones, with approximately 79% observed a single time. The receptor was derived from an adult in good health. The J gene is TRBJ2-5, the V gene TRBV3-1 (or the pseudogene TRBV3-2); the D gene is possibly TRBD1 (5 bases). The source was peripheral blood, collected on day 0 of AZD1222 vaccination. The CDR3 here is CASSQQGAQETQYF. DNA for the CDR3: TGTGCCAGCAGCCAACAGGGCGCACAAGAGACCCAGTACTTC.